The sequence of this T cell receptor (beta chain) was determined in a study of CD8+CD57+ T cells in acquired aplastic anemia. Concerning this clonotype: Its target is unknown. Sequence at one end of the junction differs from germline and may be a read error.

This CDR3 has 15 amino acids. CDR1 SGHKS and CDR2 YYEKEE come from the germline V gene (reference sequence). Flow cytometry had shown expanded CD8+CD57+ cells in the patients chosen for sequencing. Severe acquired aplastic anemia was the diagnosis recorded for all patients. Study-level points and caveats: With respect to CD8+ Simpson's diversity, patients and controls did not differ significantly. Some 31 shared CD8+ CDR3s appeared highly expressed within patients' immunodominant clones.

The template for TCR beta VDJ and CDR3 sequence profiling was genomic DNA. TCRdb reprocessed the reads with MiXCR, giving one entry per CDR3 protein. The table lists 270,000 or so distinct CDR3 sequences, approximately 86% of them singletons. Sequenced: sorted CD4+, CD8+, or CD8+CD57+ T cells (not recorded which) from PBMCs. This chain connects TRBV5-5 to TRBJ2-1; D uncertain. The sequence derives from a human donor with aplastic anemia. CDR3 DNA: TGTGCCAGCAGCTTGTTACACGCGTACGTGAATGGGCAGTTCTTC. Its translation: CASSLLHAYVNGQFF.